A selection of T cell receptor beta chains follows, all from one sample in a study of human T cells and chemical hapten exposure. MiXCR, applied by TCRdb to the RACE reads, yields one record per CDR3 protein. This sample carries nearly 350,000 distinct CDR3 sequences, around 7% of them seen once, and the ten largest clones take 8% to 9%. The sample consisted of whole blood, taken in connection with sensitization to the hapten diphenylcyclopropenone (DPC). These TCRs come from a woman between 18 and 30 years old with alopecia areata. Some clones in this sample may be carry-over from other donors' samples. Each CDR3 is given without its conserved first and last residue.

J	V	CDR3
TRBJ2-5	TRBV15	ATSRDPRETQY
TRBJ1-2	TRBV20-1	SASGRDYGYT
TRBJ2-3	TRBV11-2	ASSYNLGADTQY
TRBJ1-6	TRBV27	ATKTADNSPLH
TRBJ2-3	TRBV2	ASSGAGATDTQY
TRBJ1-3	TRBV7-3	ASSQPVGAIY
TRBJ1-4	TRBV15	ATSRGQGAEKLF
TRBJ2-7	TRBV5-6	ASNGGPPYEQY
TRBJ2-5	TRBV5-5	ASSRPGEETQY
TRBJ1-5	TRBV6-2/TRBV6-3	ASSGVGGWQPQH
TRBJ1-2	TRBV6-2/TRBV6-3	ASSFARNYGYT
TRBJ2-1	TRBV20-1	SATRAGVNNEQF
TRBJ1-3	TRBV5-1	ASSLEAGSGNTIY
TRBJ2-7	TRBV12-3/TRBV12-4	ASSLGGDEQY
TRBJ2-4	TRBV28	ASSGRGPED
TRBJ1-5	TRBV14	ASSQDPQCNQPQH
TRBJ2-7	TRBV12-2	ASRFSQGSTYEQY
TRBJ2-2	TRBV12-3/TRBV12-4	ASRLSTGELF
TRBJ1-2	TRBV10-3	AISPGGYGYT
TRBJ1-5	TRBV4-2	ASSQDRQGATYQPQH
TRBJ1-1	TRBV10-3	AISESGAMNTEAF
TRBJ2-2	TRBV4-2	ASSQPPGLALAGELF
TRBJ1-1	TRBV4-1	ASSQEKHGYTEAF
TRBJ2-3	TRBV7-9	ASSLGGLGPTDTQY
TRBJ1-2	TRBV18	ASSPATGANYGYT
TRBJ2-4	TRBV18	ASSLVPGRDKNIQY
TRBJ2-7	TRBV28	ASSSPGPSYEQY
TRBJ2-2	TRBV24-1	ATSASPGGPNTGELF
TRBJ2-2	TRBV3-1	ASAAVRNTGELF
TRBJ1-1	TRBV11-2	ASSLNRLNEAF
TRBJ2-3	TRBV11-2	ASSLGAGRRTDTQY
TRBJ1-2	TRBV7-2	ASSKRGGDGYT
TRBJ2-4	TRBV7-9	ASSLDGETANIQY
TRBJ2-5	TRBV6-6	ASSYRAETQY
TRBJ2-3	TRBV5-1	ASSLRSVASTDTQY
TRBJ2-3	TRBV7-9	ASSLRRYSGEEDTQY
TRBJ2-7	TRBV29-1	SARYGGDQYEQY
TRBJ1-1	TRBV29-1	SVSVGGGTEAF
TRBJ2-1	TRBV6-6	ASSYVLLGGAEQF
TRBJ1-1	TRBV6-1	ASSPTRQALEAF
TRBJ1-2	TRBV5-6	ASSWTGQDPPT
TRBJ1-1	TRBV2	ASSVWTANTEAF